This T cell receptor (beta chain) was captured in a study of immune heterogeneity within non-small cell lung tumors. Study as a whole: Tumors were classified as 4 squamous cell carcinomas, under 11 non-squamous carcinomas and 1 not otherwise specified.

TCRs were amplified from around 660 ng gDNA of bulk tumor per sample. Each primary tumor yielded several biopsies, collected far apart from one another at surgery. Surgery that was curative in intent was performed on patients with untreated, newly diagnosed non-small cell lung cancer. The study drew donors from newly diagnosed non-small cell lung cancer patients having surgery with curative intent. Multiplex PCR amplified TCR beta CDR3 with 32 V and 13 J primers. TCRdb reprocessed the multiplex PCR reads with MiXCR, giving one entry per CDR3 protein. Among 4,600 or so distinct CDR3 sequences listed, 36% were seen once. Study-level points and caveats: With an R of roughly 0.31, local T-cell clonality correlated moderately but significantly with local tumor mutational burden.

Comment on this clonotype: Its specificity is not known. One end of the junction fails to match germline, which may point to a read error.

This CDR3 is built from 14 residues. Germline V gene data show CDR1 as SGHAT and CDR2 as FQNNGV. The specimen sequenced was lung tumor tissue. The chain couples TRBV11-2 to TRBJ2-7; D remains unclear. This sequence originates from a woman aged 45-59 years with non-small cell lung cancer. CDR3 sequence: CDSRLGGSSYEQYF. Written as DNA, the CDR3 is TGTGACAGCAGATTAGGCGGCAGCTCCTACGAGCAGTACTTC.